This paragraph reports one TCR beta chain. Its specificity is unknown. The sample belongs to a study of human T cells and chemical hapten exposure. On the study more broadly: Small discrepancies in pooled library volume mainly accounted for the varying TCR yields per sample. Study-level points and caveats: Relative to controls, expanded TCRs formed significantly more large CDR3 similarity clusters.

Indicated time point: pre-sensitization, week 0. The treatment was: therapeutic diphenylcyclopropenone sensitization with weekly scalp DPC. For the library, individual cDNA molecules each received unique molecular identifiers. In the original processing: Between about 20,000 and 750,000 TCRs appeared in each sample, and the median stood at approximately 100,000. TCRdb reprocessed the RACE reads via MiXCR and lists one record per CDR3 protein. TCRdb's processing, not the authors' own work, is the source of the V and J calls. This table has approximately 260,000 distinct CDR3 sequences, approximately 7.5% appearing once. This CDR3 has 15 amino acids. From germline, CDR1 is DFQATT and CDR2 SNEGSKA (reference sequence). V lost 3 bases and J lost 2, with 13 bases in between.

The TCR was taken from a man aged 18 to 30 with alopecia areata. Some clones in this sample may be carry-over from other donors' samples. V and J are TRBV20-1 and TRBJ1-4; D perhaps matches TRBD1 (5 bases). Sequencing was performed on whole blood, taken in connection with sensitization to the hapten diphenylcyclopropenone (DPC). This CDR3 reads CSASRGVGTNEKLFF. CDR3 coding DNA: TGCAGTGCTAGTAGAGGGGTCGGGACTAATGAAAAACTGTTTTTT.